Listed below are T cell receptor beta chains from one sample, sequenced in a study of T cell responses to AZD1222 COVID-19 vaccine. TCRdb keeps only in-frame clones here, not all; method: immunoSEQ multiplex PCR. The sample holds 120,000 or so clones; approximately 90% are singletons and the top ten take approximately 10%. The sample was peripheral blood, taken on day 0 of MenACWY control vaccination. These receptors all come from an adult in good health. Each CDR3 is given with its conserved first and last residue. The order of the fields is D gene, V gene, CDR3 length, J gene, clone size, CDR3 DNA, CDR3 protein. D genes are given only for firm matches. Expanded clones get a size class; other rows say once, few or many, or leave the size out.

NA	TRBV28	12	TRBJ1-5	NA	TGTGCCAGCAGAGCAGGGGTACAGCCCCAGCATTTT	CASRAGVQPQHF
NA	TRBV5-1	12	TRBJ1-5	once	TGCGCCAGCAGCCGGGGCGATCAGCCCCAGCATTTT	CASSRGDQPQHF
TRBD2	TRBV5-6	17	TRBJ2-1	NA	TGTGCCAGCAGCCCAAGTTCTAGCGGGAGGGCCGGGTATGAGCAGTTCTTC	CASSPSSSGRAGYEQFF
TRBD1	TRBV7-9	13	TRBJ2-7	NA	TGTGCCAGCAGGAGTTCCGGGACAGACGAGCAGTACTTC	CASRSSGTDEQYF
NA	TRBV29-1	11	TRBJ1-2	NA	TGCAGCGCCACAGTTGACTATGGCTACACCTTC	CSATVDYGYTF
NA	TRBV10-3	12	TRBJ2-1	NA	TGTGCCATCAGTCCGACCTCCGATGAGCAGTTCTTC	CAISPTSDEQFF
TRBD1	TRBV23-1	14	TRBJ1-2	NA	TGCGCCAGCAGCCCGGCCGGGACAGCAGGGGGCTACACCTTC	CASSPAGTAGGYTF
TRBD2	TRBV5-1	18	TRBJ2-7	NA	TGCGCCAGCAGCTTGGCCGGGACTAGCGGGAGACCAGGCGACGAGCAGTACTTC	CASSLAGTSGRPGDEQYF
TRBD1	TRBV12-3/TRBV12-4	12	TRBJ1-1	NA	TGTGCCAGCCGTCGGGACAGGGGGCAAGCTTTCTTT	CASRRDRGQAFF
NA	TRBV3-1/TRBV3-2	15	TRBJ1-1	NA	TGTGCCAGCAGCCAAGAGGGAGGGGGGGACACTGAAGCTTTCTTT	CASSQEGGGDTEAFF
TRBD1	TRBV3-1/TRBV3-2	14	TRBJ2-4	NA	TGTGCCAGCAGCTTCCGGACAGGGAAAAACATTCAGTACTTC	CASSFRTGKNIQYF
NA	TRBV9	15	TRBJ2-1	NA	TGTGCCAGCAGCGTAGACCCAGGCTCCTACAATGAGCAGTTCTTC	CASSVDPGSYNEQFF
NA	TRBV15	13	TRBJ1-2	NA	TGTGCCACCAGCAGAGATCGAAAGAGTGGCTACACCTTC	CATSRDRKSGYTF
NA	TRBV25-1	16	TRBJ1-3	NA	TGTGCCAGCAGTGTGGAGGCCCCCAATTCTGGAAACACCATATATTTT	CASSVEAPNSGNTIYF
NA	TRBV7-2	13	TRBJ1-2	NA	TGTGCCAGCAGCTTAGAAGCAGGGGTAGGCTACACCTTC	CASSLEAGVGYTF
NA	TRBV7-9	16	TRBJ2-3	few	TGTGCCAGCAGCTTAGAGGTCCACGCAGGTACAGATACGCAGTATTTT	CASSLEVHAGTDTQYF
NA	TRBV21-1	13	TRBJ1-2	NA	TGTGCCAGCAGCCCCTGGACAGTCTATGGCTACACCTTC	CASSPWTVYGYTF
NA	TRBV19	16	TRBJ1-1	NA	TGTGCCAGTAGTACAGGTGGGAGGGGCAGGAACACTGAAGCTTTCTTT	CASSTGGRGRNTEAFF
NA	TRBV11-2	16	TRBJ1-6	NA	TGTGCCAGCAGCTTAGTTCCCAGGACGGGGAATTCACCCCTCCACTTT	CASSLVPRTGNSPLHF
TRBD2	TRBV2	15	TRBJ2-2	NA	TGTGCCAGCCGAGGAACTAGCGGGAGGGCCGGGGAGCTGTTTTTT	CASRGTSGRAGELFF
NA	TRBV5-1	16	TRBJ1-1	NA	TGCGCCAGCACCCGGCGGGCGGGCGGACAGAACACTGAAGCTTTCTTT	CASTRRAGGQNTEAFF
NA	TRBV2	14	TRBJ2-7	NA	TGTGCCAGCAGGCTAGAAGACGCATCCTACGAGCAGTACTTC	CASRLEDASYEQYF